The 4 T cell receptor beta chains given below trace back to one sample, sequenced in a study of CD8 T cells in Susac syndrome (dated by TCRdb to the late 2010s). Libraries came from the immunoSEQ multiplex PCR assay. RNA was extracted using the RNeasy kit, and about 0.5 to 1 ug of the RNA was reverse transcribed with random hexamers. The public reads were run again by TCRdb, first through fastp at Q25 and then through MiXCR, and only productive beta chains were kept. Each CDR3 protein appears once, grouped with its most common genes and DNA. The sample table records fewer than 80,000 distinct CDR3 sequences; around 94% of these occur just once. Jointly, the top ten make up over 0.45% of the sample. Material: CD8+ T cells from PBMCs. These receptors came from a human donor with Susac syndrome.

The chain combines TRBV9 with TRBJ1-1, with D unresolved. The CDR3 is 12 amino acids. Germline V gene lookup returns CDR1 SGDLS and CDR2 YYNGEE. V lost 0 bases to trimming and J lost 7 bases, with 7 bases between them. CDR3 residues: CASSVAENEAFF. Here the CDR3 DNA reads TGTGCCAGCAGCGTAGCCGAAAATGAAGCTTTCTTT.

As for this clonotype: An end of the junction differs from the germline gene, which may be a read error. The chain links TRBV7-7 to TRBJ1-1, with D perhaps TRBD1 (6 bases). The CDR3 contains 16 residues. From germline, CDR1 is SSHAT and CDR2 FNYEAQ (reference sequence). CDR3 region: CASSLQGEEVNTEAFF. CDR3 in DNA: TGTGCTAGCAGCCTACAGGGTGAAGAGGTGAACACTGAAGCTTTCTTT.

The J gene is TRBJ2-3, the V gene TRBV5-1; 7 bases are shared with TRBD2. Germline V CDR1 and CDR2: SGHRS, YFSETQ. CDR3 size: 15 residues. Trimming at V came to 4 bases and at J to 2 bases, leaving 7 bases not matched to a gene. The CDR3 reads CASSLAETNTDTQYF. CDR3 DNA: TGCGCCAGCAGCCTAGCGGAAACCAACACAGATACGCAGTATTTT.

V and J are TRBV6-6 and TRBJ2-2, with 7 bases matching TRBD2. This CDR3 spans 15 amino acids. Germline V gene lookup returns CDR1 MNHNY and CDR2 SVGAGI (reference sequence). After removal of 1 base from V and 4 bases from J, the junction contained 3 bases not matched to a gene. CDR3 region: CASSYFGEGTGELFF. The CDR3 coding sequence is TGTGCCAGCAGTTACTTCGGGGAGGGCACCGGGGAGCTGTTTTTT.